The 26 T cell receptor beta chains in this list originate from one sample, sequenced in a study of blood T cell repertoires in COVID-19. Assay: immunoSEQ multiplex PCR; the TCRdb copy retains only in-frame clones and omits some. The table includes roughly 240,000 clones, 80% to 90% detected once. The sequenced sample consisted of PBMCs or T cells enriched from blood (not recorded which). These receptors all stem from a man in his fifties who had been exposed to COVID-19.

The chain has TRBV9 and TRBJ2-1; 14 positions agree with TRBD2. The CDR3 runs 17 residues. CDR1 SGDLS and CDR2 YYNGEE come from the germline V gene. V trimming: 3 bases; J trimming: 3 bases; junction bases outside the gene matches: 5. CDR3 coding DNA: TGTGCCAGCAGCGAGGGACTAGCGGGAGACGGCTACAATGAGCAGTTCTTC. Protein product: CASSEGLAGDGYNEQFF.

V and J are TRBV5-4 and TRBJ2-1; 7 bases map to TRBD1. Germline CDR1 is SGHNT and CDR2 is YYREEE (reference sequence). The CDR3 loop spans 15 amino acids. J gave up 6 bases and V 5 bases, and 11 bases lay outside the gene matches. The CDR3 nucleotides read TGTGCCAGCAGTTCCGGACAGGTGGTAGGCAATGAGCAGTTCTTC. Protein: CASSSGQVVGNEQFF.

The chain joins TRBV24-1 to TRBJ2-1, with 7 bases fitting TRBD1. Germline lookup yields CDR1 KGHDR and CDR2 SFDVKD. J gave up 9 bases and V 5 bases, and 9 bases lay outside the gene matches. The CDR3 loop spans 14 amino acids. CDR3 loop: CATSVAGGRGEQFF. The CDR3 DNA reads TGTGCCACCAGTGTGGCAGGGGGTCGAGGTGAGCAGTTCTTC.

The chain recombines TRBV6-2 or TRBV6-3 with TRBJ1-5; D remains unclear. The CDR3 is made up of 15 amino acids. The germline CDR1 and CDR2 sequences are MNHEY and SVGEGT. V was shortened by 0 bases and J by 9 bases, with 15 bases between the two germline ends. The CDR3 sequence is CASSYSAGSKRPQHF. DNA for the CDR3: TGTGCCAGCAGTTACTCAGCGGGGAGCAAGCGGCCCCAGCATTTT.

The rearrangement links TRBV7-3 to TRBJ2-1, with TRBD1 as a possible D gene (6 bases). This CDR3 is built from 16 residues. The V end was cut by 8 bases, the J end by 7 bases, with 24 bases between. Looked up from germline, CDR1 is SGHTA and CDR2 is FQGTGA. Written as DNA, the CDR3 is TGTGCCAGCGGAAATTCCGGGACACCCCTGGTAAATGAGCAGTTCTTC. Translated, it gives CASGNSGTPLVNEQFF.

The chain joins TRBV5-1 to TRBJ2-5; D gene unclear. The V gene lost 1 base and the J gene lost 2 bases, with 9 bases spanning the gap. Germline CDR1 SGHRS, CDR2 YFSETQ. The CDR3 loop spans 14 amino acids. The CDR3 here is CASSLYVTQETQYF. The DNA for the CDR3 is TGCGCCAGCAGCTTGTATGTCACTCAAGAGACCCAGTACTTC. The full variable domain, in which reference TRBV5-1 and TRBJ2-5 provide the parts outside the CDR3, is KAGVTQTPRYLIKTRGQQVTLSCSPISGHRSVSWYQQTPGQGLQFLFEYFSETQRNKGNFPGRFSGRQFSNSRSEMNVSTLELGDSALYLCASSLYVTQETQYFGPGTRLLVL.

The CDR3 nucleotides read TGTGCCAGTACCACCGGGGGAGGTGAGCAGTTCTTC. Its protein product is CASTTGGGEQFF. The chain joins TRBV19 to TRBJ2-1; possibly TRBD2 for D (6 bases). V gave up 7 bases and J gave up 9 bases, with 13 bases separating them. The CDR3 loop spans 12 amino acids. Germline CDR1 is LNHDA and CDR2 is SQIVND (reference sequence).

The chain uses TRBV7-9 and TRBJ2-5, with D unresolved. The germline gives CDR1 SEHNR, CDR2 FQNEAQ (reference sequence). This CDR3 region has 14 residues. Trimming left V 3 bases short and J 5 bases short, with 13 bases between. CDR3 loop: CASSLERRFETQYF. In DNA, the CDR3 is TGTGCCAGCAGCTTGGAGAGAAGGTTCGAGACCCAGTACTTC.

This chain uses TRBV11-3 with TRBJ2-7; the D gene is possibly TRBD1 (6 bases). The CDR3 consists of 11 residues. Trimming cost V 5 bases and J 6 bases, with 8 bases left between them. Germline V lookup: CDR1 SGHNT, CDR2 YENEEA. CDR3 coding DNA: TGTGCCAGCAGCCACAGGGCCGAGCAGTACGTC. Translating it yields CASSHRAEQYV.

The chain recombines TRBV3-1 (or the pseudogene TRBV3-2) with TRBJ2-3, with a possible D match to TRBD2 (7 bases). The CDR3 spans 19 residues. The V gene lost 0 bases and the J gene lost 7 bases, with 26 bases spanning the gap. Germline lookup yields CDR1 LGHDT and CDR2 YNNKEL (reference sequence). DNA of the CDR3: TGTGCCAGCAGCCAAGAGGGGGGCGCGGGAGATCCCCCCTGGTATACGCAGTATTTT. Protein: CASSQEGGAGDPPWYTQYF.

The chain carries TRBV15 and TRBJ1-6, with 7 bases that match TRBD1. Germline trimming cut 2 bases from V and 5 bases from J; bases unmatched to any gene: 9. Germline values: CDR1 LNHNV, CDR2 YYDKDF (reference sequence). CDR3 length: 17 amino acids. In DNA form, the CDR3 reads TGTGCCACCAGCAGACTCCTCCGGGACAGTAATAATTCACCCCTCCACTTT. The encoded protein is CATSRLLRDSNNSPLHF.

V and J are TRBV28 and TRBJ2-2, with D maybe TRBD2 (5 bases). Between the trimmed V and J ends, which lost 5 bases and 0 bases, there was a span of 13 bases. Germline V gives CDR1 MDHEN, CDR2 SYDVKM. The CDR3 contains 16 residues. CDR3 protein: CASSPSGSANTGELFF. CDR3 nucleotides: TGTGCCAGCAGTCCCTCGGGTAGCGCGAACACCGGGGAGCTGTTTTTT.

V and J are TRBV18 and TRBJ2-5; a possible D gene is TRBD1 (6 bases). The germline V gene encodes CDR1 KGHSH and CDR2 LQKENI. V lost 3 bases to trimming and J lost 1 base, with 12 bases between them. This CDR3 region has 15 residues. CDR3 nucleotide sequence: TGTGCCAGCTCACCGAATACAGGGACCCAAGAGACCCAGTACTTC. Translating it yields CASSPNTGTQETQYF.

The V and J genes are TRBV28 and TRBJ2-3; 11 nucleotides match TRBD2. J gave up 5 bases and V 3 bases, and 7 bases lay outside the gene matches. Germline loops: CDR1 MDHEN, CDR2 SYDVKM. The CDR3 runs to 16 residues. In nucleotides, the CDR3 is TGTGCCAGCAGTTTGAGGCTAGCGGGAGGTGGAGATACGCAGTATTTT. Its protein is CASSLRLAGGGDTQYF.

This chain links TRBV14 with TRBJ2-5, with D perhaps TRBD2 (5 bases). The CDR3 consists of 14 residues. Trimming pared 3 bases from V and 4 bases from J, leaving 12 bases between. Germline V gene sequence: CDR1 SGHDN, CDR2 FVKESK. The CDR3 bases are TGTGCCAGCAGCCAGGGCAGAGGAGGAGAGACCCAGTACTTC. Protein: CASSQGRGGETQYF.

The CDR3 nucleotides are TGTGCCAGCAGTCAGGAGTTCGCTCAGCCCCAGCATTTT. Translating it yields CASSQEFAQPQHF. The chain combines TRBV6-6 with TRBJ1-5, with unresolved D. V lost 5 bases and J lost 6, with 11 bases in between. The CDR3 is 13 amino acids. Germline CDR1 reads MNHNY; CDR2 reads SVGAGI (reference sequence).

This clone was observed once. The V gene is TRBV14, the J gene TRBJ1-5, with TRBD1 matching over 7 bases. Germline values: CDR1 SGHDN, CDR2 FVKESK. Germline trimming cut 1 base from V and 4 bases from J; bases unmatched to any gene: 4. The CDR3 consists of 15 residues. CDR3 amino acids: CASSQGQGRNQPQHF. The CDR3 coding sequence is TGTGCCAGCAGCCAAGGACAGGGTAGGAATCAGCCCCAGCATTTT.

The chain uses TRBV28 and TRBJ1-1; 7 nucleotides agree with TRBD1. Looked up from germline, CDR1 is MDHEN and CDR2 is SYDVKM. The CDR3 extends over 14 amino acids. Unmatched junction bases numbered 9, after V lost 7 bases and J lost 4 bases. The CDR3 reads CASTLTGAATEAFF. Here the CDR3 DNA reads TGTGCCAGCACGTTAACAGGGGCAGCCACTGAAGCTTTCTTT.

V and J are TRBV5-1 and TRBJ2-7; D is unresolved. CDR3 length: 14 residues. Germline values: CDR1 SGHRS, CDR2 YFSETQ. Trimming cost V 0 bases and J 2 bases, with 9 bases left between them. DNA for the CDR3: TGCGCCAGCAGCTTGGTGTCCGCTACCTACGAGCAGTACTTC. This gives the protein CASSLVSATYEQYF.

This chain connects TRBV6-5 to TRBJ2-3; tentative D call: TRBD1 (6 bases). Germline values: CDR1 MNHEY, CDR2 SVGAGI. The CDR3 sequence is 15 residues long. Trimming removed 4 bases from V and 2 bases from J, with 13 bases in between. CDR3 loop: CASSLGQTHTDTQYF. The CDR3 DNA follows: TGTGCCAGCAGTTTAGGACAGACACACACAGATACGCAGTATTTT.

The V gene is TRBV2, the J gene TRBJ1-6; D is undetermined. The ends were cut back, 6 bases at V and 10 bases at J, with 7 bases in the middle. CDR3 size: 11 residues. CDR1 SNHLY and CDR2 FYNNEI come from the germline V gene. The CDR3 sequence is CASREQSPLHF. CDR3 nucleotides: TGTGCCAGCAGGGAACAATCACCCCTCCACTTT.

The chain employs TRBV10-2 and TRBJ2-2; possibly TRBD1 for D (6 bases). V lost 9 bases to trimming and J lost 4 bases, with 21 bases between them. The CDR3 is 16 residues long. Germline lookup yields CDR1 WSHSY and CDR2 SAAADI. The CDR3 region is CASQSPRGLGTGELFF. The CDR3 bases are TGCGCCAGTCAATCTCCCAGGGGTTTAGGCACCGGGGAGCTGTTTTTT.

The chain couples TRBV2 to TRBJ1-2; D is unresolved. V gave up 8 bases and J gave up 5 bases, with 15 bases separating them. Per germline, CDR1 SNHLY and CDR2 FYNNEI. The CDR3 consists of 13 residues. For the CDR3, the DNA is TGTGCCAGCGGCTATCGCGCCGGGTATGGCTACACCTTC. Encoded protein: CASGYRAGYGYTF.

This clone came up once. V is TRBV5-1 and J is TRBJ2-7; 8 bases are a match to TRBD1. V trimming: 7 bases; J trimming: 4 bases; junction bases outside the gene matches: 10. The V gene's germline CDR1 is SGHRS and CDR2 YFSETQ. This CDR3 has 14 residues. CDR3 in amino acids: CASAAGGDRYEQYF. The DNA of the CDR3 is TGCGCCAGCGCGGCAGGGGGCGATCGGTACGAGCAGTACTTC.

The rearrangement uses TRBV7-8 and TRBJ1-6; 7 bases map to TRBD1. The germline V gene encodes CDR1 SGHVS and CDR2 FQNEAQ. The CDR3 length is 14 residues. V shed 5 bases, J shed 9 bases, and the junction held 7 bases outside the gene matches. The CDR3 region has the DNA TGTGCCAGCAGCATCCAGGGGGTCCCTTCACCCCTCCACTTT. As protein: CASSIQGVPSPLHF.

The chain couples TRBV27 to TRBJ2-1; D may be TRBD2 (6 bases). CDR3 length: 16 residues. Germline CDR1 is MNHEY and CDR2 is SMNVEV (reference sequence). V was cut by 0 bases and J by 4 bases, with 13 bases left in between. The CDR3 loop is CASSLSSGVGYNEQFF. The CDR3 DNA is TGTGCCAGCAGTTTATCATCGGGAGTAGGGTACAATGAGCAGTTCTTC.